Following are 16 T cell receptor beta chains from one sample sequenced in a study of neurological immune-mediated disorders. TCRdb used MiXCR to reprocess the 5' RACE reads, holding one entry per CDR3 protein. The sample yields roughly 30,000 distinct CDR3 sequences, approximately 5% seen once. Input material: CD4+ T cells from blood. Every receptor here comes from a woman aged 45-59 years in good health.

This clonotype was detected ten times or more. The V and J genes are TRBV4-1 and TRBJ2-2; 7 bases match TRBD2. There are 17 residues in the CDR3. V trimming: 0 bases; J trimming: 0 bases; junction bases outside the gene matches: 4. Looked up from germline, CDR1 is MGHRA and CDR2 is YSYEKL. The chain's CDR3 is CASSQDGGGANTGELFF. The CDR3, as DNA: TGCGCCAGCAGCCAAGATGGGGGGGGGGCGAACACCGGGGAGCTGTTTTTT.

This clonotype qualifies as medium-sized. The chain uses TRBV20-1 and TRBJ1-3; tentatively, D is TRBD1 (5 bases). This CDR3 spans 13 amino acids. Germline V gene lookup returns CDR1 DFQATT and CDR2 SNEGSKA (reference sequence). V gave up 5 bases and J gave up 0 bases, with 8 bases separating them. CDR3 region: CSALDSSGNTIYF. CDR3 nucleotides: TGCAGTGCTCTTGACAGCTCTGGAAACACCATATATTTT.

A word on this clonotype: Sequence at one end of the junction differs from germline and may be a read error. V gene TRBV10-3 combines with J gene TRBJ1-5; D gene uncertain. The CDR3 is 13 amino acids. The germline CDR1 and CDR2 sequences are ENHRY and SYGVKD. This chain's CDR3 is CAISESPPEPQNF. The CDR3 nucleotides read TGTGCCATCAGTGAGTCTCCGCCAGAGCCCCAAAATTTT.

This clonotype was detected a few times. This chain joins TRBV20-1 and TRBJ1-3; 8 bases align to TRBD1. The CDR3 runs to 14 residues. Germline trimming cut 5 bases from V and 0 bases from J; bases unmatched to any gene: 3. CDR1 DFQATT and CDR2 SNEGSKA come from the germline V gene (reference sequence). In DNA, the CDR3 is TGCAGTGCTGCCCAGGGGGCCTCTGGAAACACCATATATTTT. Translation: CSAAQGASGNTIYF.

V usage is TRBV5-1 and J usage is TRBJ2-2; the match to TRBD2 covers 7 bases. This CDR3 is 17 amino acids long. Germline V gene sequence: CDR1 SGHRS, CDR2 YFSETQ. V was pared by 0 bases and J by 2 bases, with 7 bases of the junction left unmatched. The CDR3 DNA is TGCGCCAGCAGCTTGGGAAACAGCGGGGCAAACACCGGGGAGCTGTTTTTT. Translating it yields CASSLGNSGANTGELFF.

The sample holds many counts of this clonotype. The chain carries TRBV4-3 and TRBJ2-1; D is perhaps TRBD1 (6 bases). The V gene's germline CDR1 is LGHNA and CDR2 YSLEER. The CDR3 is made up of 18 amino acids. The ends were cut back, 0 bases at V and 2 bases at J, with 17 bases in the middle. CDR3 DNA sequence: TGCGCCAGCAGCCAAGATTCACGGACCCCAGGGGCCTACAATGAGCAGTTCTTC. It codes for CASSQDSRTPGAYNEQFF.

This clonotype showed up many times. The chain links TRBV14 to TRBJ1-1; unclear D gene. CDR1 is SGHDN and CDR2 is FVKESK in the germline V gene. This CDR3 contains 13 residues. The germline V and J ends were trimmed by 7 bases and 1 base, with 10 bases remaining between them. The CDR3 protein is CASTRIGNTEAFF. DNA of the CDR3: TGTGCCAGCACAAGGATAGGGAACACTGAAGCTTTCTTT.

This clonotype was detected many times. The chain recombines TRBV5-1 with TRBJ2-3; the D gene is possibly TRBD2 (5 bases). The germline CDR1 and CDR2 sequences are SGHRS and YFSETQ. Trimming removed 1 base from V and 0 bases from J, with 9 bases in between. CDR3 length: 15 amino acids. The DNA of the CDR3 is TGCGCCAGCAGCTTGCTTCCGGGGAGCACAGATACGCAGTATTTT. Its translation is CASSLLPGSTDTQYF.

In this sample, this clonotype turned up many times. This chain links TRBV7-9 with TRBJ2-7; the D gene is possibly TRBD2 (5 bases). Trimming removed 6 bases from V and 7 bases from J, with 10 bases in between. This CDR3 spans 11 amino acids. Looked up from germline, CDR1 is SEHNR and CDR2 is FQNEAQ (reference sequence). Here the CDR3 reads CASRQRGEQYF. The CDR3 DNA is TGTGCCAGCAGACAGCGCGGGGAGCAGTACTTC.

This clonotype has at least ten counts. The genes are TRBV7-2 and TRBJ2-7; weak D call: TRBD1 (6 bases). Trimming took off 1 base at V and 1 base at J, with 11 bases between the two ends. The CDR3 extends over 15 amino acids. The germline gives CDR1 SGHTA, CDR2 FQGNSA. The CDR3 region has the DNA TGTGCCAGCAGCTTAGGGGGACACCTATCCTACGAGCAGTACTTC. It is translated as CASSLGGHLSYEQYF.

This clonotype was counted at least ten times. V is TRBV29-1 and J is TRBJ2-3; tentatively, D is TRBD1 or TRBD2 (5 bases each). Germline V lookup: CDR1 SQVTM, CDR2 ANQGSEA. With 7 bases removed from V and 6 bases from J, the gap between germline ends came to 17 bases. The CDR3 contains 13 residues. The CDR3 coding sequence is TGCAGCGCTGGACCCGGGGCGGGTGATACGCAGTATTTT. It specifies CSAGPGAGDTQYF.

This chain joins TRBV28 and TRBJ2-7; TRBD1 agrees at 9 bases. The CDR3 extends over 15 amino acids. The germline V gene has CDR1 MDHEN and CDR2 SYDVKM. J lost 2 bases, V lost 3 bases, and 5 bases had no gene match. CDR3 nucleotides: TGTGCCAGCAGTTTGAACAGGGGGCCGACCTACGAGCAGTACTTC. Translated, it gives CASSLNRGPTYEQYF.

Many counts were recorded for this clonotype. The V call is TRBV5-1, the J call TRBJ1-3, with 8 bases matching TRBD1. With V trimmed by 0 bases and J by 2 bases, 10 bases remained unmatched. The CDR3 spans 18 residues. From germline, CDR1 is SGHRS and CDR2 YFSETQ. The CDR3, as DNA: TGCGCCAGCAGCTTGGGGCCACAGGGGGTGATGACTGGAAACACCATATATTTT. Its protein product is CASSLGPQGVMTGNTIYF.

This clonotype was seen ten or more times. V is TRBV30 and J is TRBJ2-2, with a tentative D call TRBD1 (5 bases). Germline assignment: CDR1 GTSNPN and CDR2 SVGIG (reference sequence). The CDR3 has 13 amino acids. V lost 2 bases, J lost 4 bases, and 8 bases lay in between. The CDR3: CAWSFGATGELFF. DNA of the CDR3: TGTGCCTGGAGTTTTGGGGCCACCGGGGAGCTGTTTTTT. The variable domain in full, with the rest retrieved from reference TRBV30 and TRBJ2-2, is SQTIHQWPATLVQPVGSPLSLECTVEGTSNPNLYWYRQAAGRGLQLLFYSVGIGQISSEVPQNLSASRPQDRQFILSSKKLLLSDSGFYLCAWSFGATGELFFGEGSRLTVL.

This clonotype was seen many times. The chain is built from TRBV29-1 and TRBJ2-2, with 7 bases matching TRBD1. V lost 3 bases to trimming and J lost 6 bases; unmatched junction nucleotides: 4. The germline V gene has CDR1 SQVTM and CDR2 ANQGSEA. This CDR3 region has 13 residues. CDR3 DNA: TGCAGCGTTGACAGGGGGATCGCCGGGGAGCTGTTTTTT. The encoded protein is CSVDRGIAGELFF.

Many counts were recorded for this clonotype. The chain combines TRBV6-5 with TRBJ2-7; no definite D call. The length of the CDR3 is 10 residues. Trimming removed 8 bases at V and 2 bases at J, with 4 bases between. Per the germline V gene, CDR1 is MNHEY and CDR2 is SVGAGI. CDR3 loop: CASGTYEQYF. Written as DNA, the CDR3 is TGTGCCAGCGGAACCTACGAGCAGTACTTC.